The 4 T cell receptor beta chains given below trace back to one sample, sequenced in a study of CD4 T cells in relation to SARS-CoV-2 and coronaviruses. These TCRs are of unknown antigen specificity. Measured with immunoSEQ multiplex PCR; TCRdb has only the in-frame clones, and not every one. The sample includes more than 25,000 clones, about 78% seen only once; the top ten take over 9%. Unexposed donor CD4+ T cells date from 2011-2018, before the COVID-19 pandemic. The cells were cultured for approximately 10 days before CD4+ T cells were isolated. The sample comprised CD4+ T cells from PBMCs, cultured in vitro. These receptors were taken from a human donor in good health.

The V and J genes are TRBV5-6 and TRBJ2-7, with 9 bases lining up with TRBD2. Germline CDR1 and CDR2: SGHDT and YYEEEE. The CDR3 contains 15 residues. Germline trimming cut 0 bases from V and 2 bases from J; bases unmatched to any gene: 3. CDR3 DNA: TGTGCCAGCAGCTTGGGCGGGAGGGCACCCTACGAGCAGTACTTC. Translating gives CASSLGGRAPYEQYF.

This chain links TRBV5-1 with TRBJ2-3; the match to TRBD2 covers 9 bases. CDR1 SGHRS and CDR2 YFSETQ come from the germline V gene. Germline trimming cut 3 bases from V and 0 bases from J; bases unmatched to any gene: 2. The CDR3 has 15 residues. The DNA for the CDR3 is TGCGCCAGCAGCTATAGCGGGAGTAGCACAGATACGCAGTATTTT. Translation gives CASSYSGSSTDTQYF.

J is TRBJ2-5 and V is TRBV9, with 8 positions matching TRBD1. V lost 2 bases, J lost 1 base, and 7 bases stayed unmatched. Germline loops: CDR1 SGDLS, CDR2 YYNGEE. This CDR3 is built from 16 residues. CDR3 loop: CASSVSPGTGQETQYF. Here the CDR3 DNA reads TGTGCCAGCAGCGTCTCTCCCGGGACAGGCCAAGAGACCCAGTACTTC.

The chain recombines TRBV9 with TRBJ2-2; 11 bases line up with TRBD2. The CDR3 has 16 residues. Germline V gene sequence: CDR1 SGDLS, CDR2 YYNGEE. The V and J ends lost 0 bases and 4 bases, in that order; junction bases with no gene match: 2. CDR3 sequence reads: CASSVASGGITGELFF. The CDR3 nucleotides are TGTGCCAGCAGCGTAGCTAGCGGGGGGATCACCGGGGAGCTGTTTTTT.